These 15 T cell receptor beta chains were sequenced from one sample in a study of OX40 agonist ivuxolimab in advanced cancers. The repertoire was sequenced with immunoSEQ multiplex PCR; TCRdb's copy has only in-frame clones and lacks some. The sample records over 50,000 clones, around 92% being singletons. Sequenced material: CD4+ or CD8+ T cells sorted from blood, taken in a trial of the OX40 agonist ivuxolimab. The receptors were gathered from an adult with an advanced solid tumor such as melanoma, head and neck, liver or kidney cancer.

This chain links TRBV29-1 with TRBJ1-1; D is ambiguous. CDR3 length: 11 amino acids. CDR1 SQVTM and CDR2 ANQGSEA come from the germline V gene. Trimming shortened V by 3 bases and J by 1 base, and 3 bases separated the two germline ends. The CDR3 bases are TGCAGCGTTGACCAGAACACTGAAGCTTTCTTT. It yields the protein CSVDQNTEAFF.

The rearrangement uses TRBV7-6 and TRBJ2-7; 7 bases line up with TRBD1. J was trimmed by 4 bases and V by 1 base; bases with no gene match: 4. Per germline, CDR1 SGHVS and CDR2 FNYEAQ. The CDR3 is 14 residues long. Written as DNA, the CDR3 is TGTGCCAGCAGCTTAGAGACAGGGCCATACGAGCAGTACTTC. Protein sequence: CASSLETGPYEQYF.

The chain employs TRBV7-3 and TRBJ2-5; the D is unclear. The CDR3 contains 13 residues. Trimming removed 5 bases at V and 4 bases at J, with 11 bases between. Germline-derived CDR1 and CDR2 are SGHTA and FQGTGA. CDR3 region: CASSHWVGETQYF. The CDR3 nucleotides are TGTGCCAGCAGCCATTGGGTCGGAGAGACCCAGTACTTC.

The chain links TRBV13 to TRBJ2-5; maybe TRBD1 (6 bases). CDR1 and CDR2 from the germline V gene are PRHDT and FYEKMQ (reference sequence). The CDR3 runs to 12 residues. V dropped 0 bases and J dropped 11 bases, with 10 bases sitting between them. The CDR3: CASSLGGGEQYF. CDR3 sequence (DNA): TGTGCCAGCAGCTTAGGAGGGGGAGAGCAGTACTTC.

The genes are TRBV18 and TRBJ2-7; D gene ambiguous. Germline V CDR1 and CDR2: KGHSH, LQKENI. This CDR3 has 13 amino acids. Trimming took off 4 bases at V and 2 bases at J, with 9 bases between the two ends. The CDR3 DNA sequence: TGTGCCAGCTCACTAGCCTCAACCTACGAGCAGTACTTC. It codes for CASSLASTYEQYF.

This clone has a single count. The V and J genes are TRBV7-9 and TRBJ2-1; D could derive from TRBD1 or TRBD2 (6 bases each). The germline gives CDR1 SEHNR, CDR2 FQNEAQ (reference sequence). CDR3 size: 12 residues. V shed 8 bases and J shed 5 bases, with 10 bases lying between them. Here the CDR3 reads CASHREDNEQFF. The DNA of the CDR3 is TGTGCCAGCCACAGGGAGGACAATGAGCAGTTCTTC.

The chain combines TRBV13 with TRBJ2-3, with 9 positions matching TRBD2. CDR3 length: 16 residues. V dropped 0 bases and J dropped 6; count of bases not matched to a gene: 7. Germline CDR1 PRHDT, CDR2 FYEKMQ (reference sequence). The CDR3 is CASSLGGGRASDTQYF. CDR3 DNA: TGTGCCAGCAGCTTAGGGGGCGGGAGGGCCTCGGATACGCAGTATTTT.

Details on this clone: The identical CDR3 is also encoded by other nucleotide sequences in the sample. The CDR3 spells CASSQGGPANTEAFF. The CDR3 DNA sequence: TGCGCCAGCAGCCAAGGCGGGCCAGCGAACACTGAAGCTTTCTTT. V is TRBV5-1 and J is TRBJ1-1; D not certain. CDR1 is SGHRS, CDR2 YFSETQ, per germline. Trimming took 4 bases from V and 1 from J, leaving 14 bases between them. This CDR3 comprises 15 residues.

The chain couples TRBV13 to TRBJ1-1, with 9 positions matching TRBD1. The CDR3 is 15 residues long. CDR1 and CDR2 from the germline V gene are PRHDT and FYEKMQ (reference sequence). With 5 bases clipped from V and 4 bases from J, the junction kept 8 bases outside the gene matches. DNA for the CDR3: TGTGCCAGCAGCGACTCTACAGGGGGCGGCACTGAAGCTTTCTTT. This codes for CASSDSTGGGTEAFF.

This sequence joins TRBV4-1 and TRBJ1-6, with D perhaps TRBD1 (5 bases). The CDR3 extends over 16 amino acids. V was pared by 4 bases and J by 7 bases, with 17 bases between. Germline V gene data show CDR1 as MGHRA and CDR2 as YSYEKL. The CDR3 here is CASSLEGSGLNSPLHF. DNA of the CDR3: TGCGCCAGCAGCCTCGAAGGATCAGGGTTGAATTCACCCCTCCACTTT.

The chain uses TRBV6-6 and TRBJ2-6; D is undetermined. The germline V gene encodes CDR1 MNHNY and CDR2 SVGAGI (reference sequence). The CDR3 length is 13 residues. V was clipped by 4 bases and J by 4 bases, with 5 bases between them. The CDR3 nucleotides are TGTGCCAGCAGTTGGGGAGGGGCCAACGTCCTGACTTTC. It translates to CASSWGGANVLTF.

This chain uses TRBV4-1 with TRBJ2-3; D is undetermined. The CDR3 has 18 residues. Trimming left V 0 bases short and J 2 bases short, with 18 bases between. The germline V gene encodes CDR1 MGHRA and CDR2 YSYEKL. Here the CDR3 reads CASSQDKRSWEPTDTQYF. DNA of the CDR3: TGCGCCAGCAGCCAAGATAAGAGGAGTTGGGAACCCACAGATACGCAGTATTTT.

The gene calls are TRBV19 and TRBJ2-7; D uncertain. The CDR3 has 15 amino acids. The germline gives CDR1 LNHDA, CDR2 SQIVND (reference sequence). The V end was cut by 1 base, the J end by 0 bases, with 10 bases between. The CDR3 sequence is CASSIGGLGSYEQYF. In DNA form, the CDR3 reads TGTGCCAGTAGTATAGGAGGCCTGGGCTCCTACGAGCAGTACTTC.

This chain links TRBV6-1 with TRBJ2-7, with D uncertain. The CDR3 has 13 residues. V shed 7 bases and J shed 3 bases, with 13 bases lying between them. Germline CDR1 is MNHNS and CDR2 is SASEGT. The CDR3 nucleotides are TGTGCCAGCACCCCTCGCCCAGGCTACGAGCAGTACTTC. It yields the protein CASTPRPGYEQYF.

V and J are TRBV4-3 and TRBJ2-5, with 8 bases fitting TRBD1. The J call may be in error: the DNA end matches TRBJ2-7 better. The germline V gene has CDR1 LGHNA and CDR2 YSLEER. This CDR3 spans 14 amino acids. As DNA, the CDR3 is TGCGCCAGCAGCCCATTCACAGGGGGGAACGAGCAGTACTTC. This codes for CASSPFTGGNEQYF.